This record looks at one TCR beta chain sequence and its context. Trimming left V 2 bases short and J 4 bases short, with 14 bases between. The CDR3 is made up of 15 amino acids. Germline CDR1 reads MNHNS; CDR2 reads SASEGT. Profiling relied on immunoSEQ multiplex PCR, and the TCRdb table lists in-frame clones only, not all of them. This table holds tens of thousands of clones, 90% to 95% found once. This sample is part of a study of OX40 agonist ivuxolimab in advanced cancers. Sequences were derived from CD4+ or CD8+ T cells sorted from blood, sampled in a trial of the OX40 agonist ivuxolimab. This sequence originates from an adult with an advanced solid tumor such as melanoma, head and neck, liver or kidney cancer. The rearrangement links TRBV6-1 to TRBJ1-2; weak D call: TRBD1 (5 bases). DNA for the CDR3: TGTGCCAGCAGTGAATGGGGGGTAACCCTCTATGGCTACACCTTC. Encoded protein: CASSEWGVTLYGYTF.